This TCR beta chain derives from a study of blood T cell repertoires in COVID-19. Study as a whole: Spain, Italy and the United States supplied samples that represented acute and convalescent COVID-19.

Enrollees, about 18 to 89 years old, lived in 24 US areas. Germline lookup yields CDR1 PRHDT and CDR2 FYEKMQ (reference sequence). This CDR3 is 14 amino acids long. V gave up 3 bases and J gave up 5 bases; unmatched junction bases: 3. The method was immunoSEQ multiplex PCR; TCRdb's version includes in-frame clones alone and lacks a portion of them. This table has about 180,000 clones, more than 80% appearing once. The chain links TRBV13 to TRBJ1-5; 8 bases map to TRBD1. This TCR was sampled from a man aged 35-49 years who had recovered from COVID-19. Material for sequencing was PBMCs or T cells enriched from blood (not recorded which). The CDR3 sequence is CASSFGTGDQPQHF. The DNA for the CDR3 is TGTGCCAGCAGCTTTGGGACAGGAGATCAGCCCCAGCATTTT.